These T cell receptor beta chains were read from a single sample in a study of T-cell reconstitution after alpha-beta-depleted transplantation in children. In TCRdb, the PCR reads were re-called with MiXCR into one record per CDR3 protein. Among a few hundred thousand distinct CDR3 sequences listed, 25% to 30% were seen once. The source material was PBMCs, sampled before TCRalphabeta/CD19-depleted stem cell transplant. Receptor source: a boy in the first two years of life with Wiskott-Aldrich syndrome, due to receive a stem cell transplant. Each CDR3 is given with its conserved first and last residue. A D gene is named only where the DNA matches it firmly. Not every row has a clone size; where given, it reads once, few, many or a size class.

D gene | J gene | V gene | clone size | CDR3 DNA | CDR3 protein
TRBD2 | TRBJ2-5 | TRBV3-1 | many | TGTGCCAGCAGCCAAGATGGACTAGGCCAAGAGACCCAGTACTTC | CASSQDGLGQETQYF
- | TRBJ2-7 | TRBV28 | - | TGTGCCAGCAATGAGGGCTACGAGCAGTACTTC | CASNEGYEQYF
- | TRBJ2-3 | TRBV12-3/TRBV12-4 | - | TGTGCCAGCAGTCGGACAGTTGAGACAGATACGCAGTATTTT | CASSRTVETDTQYF
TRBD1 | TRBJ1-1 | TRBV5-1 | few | TGCGCCAGCAGCTGGGGACAGGGATACCTGAACACTGAAGCTTTCTTT | CASSWGQGYLNTEAFF
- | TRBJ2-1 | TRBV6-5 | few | TGTGCCAGCAGTTACGGTCGGGAGCAGTTCTTC | CASSYGREQFF
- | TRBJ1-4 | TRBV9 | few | TGTGCCAGCAGCGTAGACCGGGGTGAAAAACTGTTTTTT | CASSVDRGEKLFF
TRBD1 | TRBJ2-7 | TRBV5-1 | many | TGTGCCAGCAGCTTAGGACAGGGCGAGCAGTACTTC | CASSLGQGEQYF
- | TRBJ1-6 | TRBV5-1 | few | TGCGCCAGCAGCTTGGCCCAGGAATCACCCCTCCACTTT | CASSLAQESPLHF
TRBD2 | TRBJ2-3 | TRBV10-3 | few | TGTGCCACGAATTGGGCTAGCGGGGATAATACGCAGTATTTT | CATNWASGDNTQYF
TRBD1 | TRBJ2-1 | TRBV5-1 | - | TGCGCCAGCAGCCCAGGGACAGACAAGCGCTCCTACAATGAGCAGTTCTTC | CASSPGTDKRSYNEQFF
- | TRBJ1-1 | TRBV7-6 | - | TGTGCCAGCAGCTTAGGGCAGACTCCCAACACGGAAGCTTTCTTT | CASSLGQTPNTEAFF
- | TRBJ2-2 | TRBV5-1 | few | TGCGCCAGCAGCTTGGCGACAGGCCAAAAGGGGAACACCGGGGAGCTGTTTTTT | CASSLATGQKGNTGELFF
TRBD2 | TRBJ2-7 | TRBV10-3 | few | TGTGCCATCAGTCGACGGGAGGACTACGAGCAGTACTTC | CAISRREDYEQYF
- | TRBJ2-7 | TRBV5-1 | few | TGCGCCAGCAGCTTGTGGGGCCTAGGGTACGAGCAGTACTTC | CASSLWGLGYEQYF
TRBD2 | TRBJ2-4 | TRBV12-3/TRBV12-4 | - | TGTGCCAGCAGTTTAGTTGGTAGCGGGGCCAAAAACATTCAGTACTTC | CASSLVGSGAKNIQYF
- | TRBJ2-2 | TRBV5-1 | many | TGTGCCAGCAGTTTAGACTCCACCGGGGAGCTGTTTTTT | CASSLDSTGELFF
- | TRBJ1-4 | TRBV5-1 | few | TGCGCCAGCAGACAGGGTGCAACTAATGAAAAACTGTTTTTT | CASRQGATNEKLFF
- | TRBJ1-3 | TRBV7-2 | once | TGTGCCAGCACCTCAGTGTCGAGGGCTGGAAACACCATATATTTT | CASTSVSRAGNTIYF
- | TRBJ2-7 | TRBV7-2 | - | TGTGCCAGCAGCTTAGCGACGTTGCCATACGAGCAGTACTTC | CASSLATLPYEQYF
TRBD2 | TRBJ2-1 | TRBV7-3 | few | TGTGCCAGCAGCATTAGCGGGAGGGCCATTAATGAGCAGTTCTTC | CASSISGRAINEQFF
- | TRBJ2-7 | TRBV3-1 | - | TGTGCCAGCAGCCCCTCACAGGGAGGCTTGGCCTTCGAGCAGTACTTC | CASSPSQGGLAFEQYF
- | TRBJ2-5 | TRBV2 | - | TGTGCCAGCAGTGGATTAGAGGGGGAGACCCAGTACTTC | CASSGLEGETQYF
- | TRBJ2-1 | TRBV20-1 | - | TGCAGTATGGCCAGAAGAGGCAATGAGCAGTTCTTC | CSMARRGNEQFF
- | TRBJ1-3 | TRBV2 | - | TGTGCCAGCATAAAATCCGTTCACTCTGGAAACACCATATATTTT | CASIKSVHSGNTIYF
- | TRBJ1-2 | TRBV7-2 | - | TGTGCCAGCAGCTCTTCAGGGGATGGCTACACCTTC | CASSSSGDGYTF
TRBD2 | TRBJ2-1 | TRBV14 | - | TGTGCCAGCAGCCAAGTTGCGGGAGCGAATGAGCAGTTCTTC | CASSQVAGANEQFF
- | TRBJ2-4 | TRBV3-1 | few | TGTGCCAGCCAAGGGACTGGGGGAAACATTCAGTACTTC | CASQGTGGNIQYF
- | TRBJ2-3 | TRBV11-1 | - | TGTGCCAGCAGGGGGGTGCGGAAAGGATCCACAGATACGCAGTATTTT | CASRGVRKGSTDTQYF
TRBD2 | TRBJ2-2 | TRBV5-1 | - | TGCGCCAGCAGTCCTAGCGGGGCGAACACCGGGGAGCTGTTTTTT | CASSPSGANTGELFF
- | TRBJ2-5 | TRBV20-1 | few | TGCAGTGCTAGTGTGGTCAGGCAAGAGACCCAGTACTTC | CSASVVRQETQYF
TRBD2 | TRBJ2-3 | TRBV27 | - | TGTGCCAGCAGTTTTTCGGGACTAGCGGGAGCGGTAGATACGCAGTATTTT | CASSFSGLAGAVDTQYF
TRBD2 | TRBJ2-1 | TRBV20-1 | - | TGCAGTGCTACCGGGACTAGTTTTTACAATGAGCAGTTCTTC | CSATGTSFYNEQFF
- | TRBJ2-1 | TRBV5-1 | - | TGCGCCAGCAGCTTGGGGGTCTGGGGGGCCGATGAGCAGTTCTTC | CASSLGVWGADEQFF
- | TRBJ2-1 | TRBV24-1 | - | TGTGCCACCAGTGATCCCGGACGGAGCTCCTACAATGAGCAGTTCTTC | CATSDPGRSSYNEQFF
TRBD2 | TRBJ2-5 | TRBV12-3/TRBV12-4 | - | TGTGCCAGCAGTCTAGGACTAGCGGAGCAAGAGACCCAGTACTTC | CASSLGLAEQETQYF
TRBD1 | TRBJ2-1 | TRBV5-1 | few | TGCGCCAGCAGCTTGTCCGGGACAGACTACAATGAGCAGTTCTTC | CASSLSGTDYNEQFF
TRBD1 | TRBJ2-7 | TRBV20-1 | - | TGCAGTGCTACGGAACAACAGGGGGCACGGGAGCAGTACTTC | CSATEQQGAREQYF
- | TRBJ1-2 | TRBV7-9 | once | TGTGACAGCAGCCCTCAGGCCAGGGGAAGGGACTATGGCTACACCTTC | CDSSPQARGRDYGYTF
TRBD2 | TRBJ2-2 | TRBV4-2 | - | TGTGCCAGCAGCCAAGAAACTCAGCGGGAGCGGTTCACCGGGGAGCTGTTTTTT | CASSQETQRERFTGELFF
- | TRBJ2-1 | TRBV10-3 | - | TGTGCCATCAGAAAGGACGTCTCCTACAATGAGCAGTTCTTC | CAIRKDVSYNEQFF
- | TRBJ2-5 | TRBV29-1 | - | TGCAGCGTTGCAGACGGGAGAGGGGAGACCCAGTACTTC | CSVADGRGETQYF
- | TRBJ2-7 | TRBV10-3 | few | TGTGCCAGGGTATGGGAGCAGTACTTC | CARVWEQYF
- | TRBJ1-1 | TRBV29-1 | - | TGCAGCGTCCAGTTCGGGGCGGCGAAGAACACTGAAGCTTTCTTT | CSVQFGAAKNTEAFF
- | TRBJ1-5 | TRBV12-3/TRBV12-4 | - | TGTGCCAGCAGTACCCTACAGAAGCCGGGTTATCAGCCCCAGCATTTT | CASSTLQKPGYQPQHF
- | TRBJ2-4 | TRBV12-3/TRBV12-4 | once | TGTGCCAGCAGCCGACAGAGAACAATAGCCAAAAACATTCAGTACTTC | CASSRQRTIAKNIQYF